The sequence of this TCR beta chain was determined in a study of cytomegalovirus exposure and HLA in healthy donors. Background on the study: There were 350 to 400 genotyped donors. Of these, roughly 86% fell in the genetic ancestry cluster associated with self-reported Caucasian donors.

This clone was observed a few times. The antigen is unknown. Both 60 Vbeta primers and 13 Jbeta primers went into the PCR. Data came from immunoSEQ multiplex PCR; TCRdb stores just in-frame clones and leaves some out. The sample holds approximately 120,000 clones, about 10% seen once. The study's findings and limits: Cytomegalovirus association was assigned to approximately 180 TCR beta chains.

Healthy individuals who donated bone marrow served as the donors. CDR1 is LNHDA, CDR2 SQIVND, per germline (reference sequence). CDR3 length: 14 amino acids. V shed 5 bases and J shed 1 base, with 12 bases lying between them. The sequenced material came from PBMCs. This chain links TRBV19 with TRBJ2-7; weak D call: TRBD2 (5 bases). The clonotype originates from a young woman in good health and CMV-seropositive. The DNA for the CDR3 is TGTGCCAGTAGTCCTCAGCGGACGTCCTACGAGCAGTACTTC. Its translation: CASSPQRTSYEQYF.